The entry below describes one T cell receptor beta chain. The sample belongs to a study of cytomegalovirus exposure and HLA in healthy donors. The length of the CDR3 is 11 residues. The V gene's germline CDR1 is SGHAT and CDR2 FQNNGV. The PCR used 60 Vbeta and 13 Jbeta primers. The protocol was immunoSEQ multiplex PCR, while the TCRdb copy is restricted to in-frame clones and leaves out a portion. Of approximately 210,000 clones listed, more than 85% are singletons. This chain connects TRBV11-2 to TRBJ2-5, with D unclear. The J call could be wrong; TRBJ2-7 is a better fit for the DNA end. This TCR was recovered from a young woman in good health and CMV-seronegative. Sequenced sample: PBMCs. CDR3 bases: TGTGCCAGCACTCCCGCTTTCGAGCAGTACTTC. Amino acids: CASTPAFEQYF.